This T cell receptor beta chain was observed in a study of beta chain features in type 1 diabetes. Across the study: Taken together, all samples contributed approximately 110 million examined sorted cells. Study findings and constraints: Type 1 diabetes patients showed a moderate but significant shortening of TCRB CDR3s in all four CD4+ subsets. Insertions at VDJ junctions were less frequent in type 1 diabetes patients. These patients also deleted more nucleotides at the same junctions. The study notes PCR might favor shorter templates equally in patients and controls.

The study reverse transcribed the entire isolated RNA, so it sequenced expressed TCRB transcripts. The repertoire was sequenced with immunoSEQ multiplex PCR; TCRdb's copy has only in-frame clones and lacks some. The data show fewer than 300,000 clones, with 9.5% to 13% seen just once and approximately 0.015% held by the top ten. For this clone: The antigen remains undetermined.

Stem cell-like memory, regulatory, central memory and naive CD4+ cells were sorted via CD45RO/CCR7/CD25/CD127/CD95/CD27. Deletions cut 8 bases from V and 8 bases from J, with 10 bases between. This CDR3 contains 11 residues. Germline values: CDR1 MNHNS, CDR2 SASEGT. Sequenced sample: naive CD4+ T cells from blood. The sequence came from a man aged 25 to 40 with type 1 diabetes. J is TRBJ2-1 and V is TRBV6-1; no clear D gene. Here the CDR3 reads CASRRVDEQFF. The CDR3 nucleotides are TGTGCCAGCCGGAGAGTCGATGAGCAGTTCTTC.